The 30 T cell receptor beta chains in this list originate from one sample, sequenced in a study of pediatric ulcerative colitis. Only in-frame clones appear in the TCRdb table, and some are missing; sequencing was by immunoSEQ multiplex PCR. The sample yields some 50,000 clones, 78% seen once. One to two pinch biopsies were taken from the rectum during colonoscopy. Specimen: gut tissue. The receptors were gathered from a girl between 10 and 17 years old with moderate ulcerative colitis.

The J gene is TRBJ2-1, the V gene TRBV29-1, with D hard to call. V was pared by 7 bases and J by 8 bases, with 12 bases between. Per the germline V gene, CDR1 is SQVTM and CDR2 is ANQGSEA. The length of the CDR3 is 11 residues. The CDR3 DNA sequence: TGCAGCGCCACGCCCCCGGATGAGCAGTTCTTC. Amino acids: CSATPPDEQFF.

The rearrangement uses TRBV5-1 and TRBJ2-7; D call uncertain. Germline CDR1 is SGHRS and CDR2 is YFSETQ. Trimming removed 0 bases at V and 0 bases at J, with 10 bases between. The CDR3 is 15 amino acids. CDR3 DNA sequence: TGCGCCAGCAGCTTGGATCCTAGTTCCTCCTACGAGCAGTACTTC. It yields the protein CASSLDPSSSYEQYF.

The chain links TRBV5-8 to TRBJ1-1, with a tentative D call TRBD1 (6 bases). V lost 4 bases and J 7 bases, leaving 14 bases between the germline ends. Looked up from germline, CDR1 is SGHTS and CDR2 is YDEGEE. The CDR3 is made up of 13 amino acids. The CDR3 is CASSLRGAIEAFF. CDR3 DNA: TGTGCCAGCAGCCTTAGGGGGGCAATTGAAGCTTTCTTT.

The chain employs TRBV19 and TRBJ2-1, with 7 bases lining up with TRBD1. The germline V gene has CDR1 LNHDA and CDR2 SQIVND (reference sequence). The CDR3 length is 18 residues. With V trimmed by 5 bases and J by 0 bases, 13 bases remained unmatched. CDR3 sequence (DNA): TGTGCCAGTAGTTCCCCAGGGACAGCGTATTCCTCCTACAATGAGCAGTTCTTC. It encodes CASSSPGTAYSSYNEQFF.

This chain links TRBV27 with TRBJ2-7; 9 nucleotides match TRBD1. The CDR3 has 14 amino acids. V shed 6 bases and J 6 bases; nucleotides not matched to a gene: 9. In germline, CDR1 is MNHEY, CDR2 SMNVEV (reference sequence). CDR3 sequence: CASSPGTGPFEQYF. CDR3 coding DNA: TGTGCCAGCAGCCCAGGGACAGGGCCCTTCGAGCAGTACTTC.

This chain connects TRBV7-3 to TRBJ1-2; no clear D gene. The CDR3 has 12 amino acids. Germline-derived CDR1 and CDR2 are SGHTA and FQGTGA. V was cut by 2 bases and J by 6 bases, with 7 bases left in between. CDR3 sequence: CASSLDGDGYTF. DNA for the CDR3: TGTGCCAGCAGCTTAGATGGTGATGGCTACACCTTC. The full variable domain, its missing parts supplied by reference TRBV7-3 and TRBJ1-2, is GAGVSQTPSNKVTEKGKYVELRCDPISGHTALYWYRQSLGQGPEFLIYFQGTGAADDSGLPNDRFFAVRPEGSVSTLKIQRTERGDSAVYLCASSLDGDGYTFGSGTRLTVV.

The chain couples TRBV6-5 to TRBJ2-1; D is perhaps TRBD2 (6 bases). The CDR3 spans 14 residues. The germline gives CDR1 MNHEY, CDR2 SVGAGI. V was shortened by 0 bases and J by 8 bases, with 11 bases between the two germline ends. The CDR3 here is CASSYSSSGDEQFF. CDR3 sequence (DNA): TGTGCCAGCAGTTACTCCAGTAGCGGCGATGAGCAGTTCTTC.

This rearrangement joins TRBV5-1 to TRBJ2-7, with 9 nucleotides matching TRBD1. With 2 bases clipped from V and 2 bases from J, the junction kept 2 bases outside the gene matches. The CDR3 consists of 14 residues. CDR1 and CDR2 (germline): SGHRS, YFSETQ. CDR3: CASSFRQGAYEQYF. Written as DNA, the CDR3 is TGCGCCAGCAGCTTCCGACAGGGGGCCTACGAGCAGTACTTC.

The J gene is TRBJ2-6, the V gene TRBV18; 8 nucleotides align to TRBD1. In germline, CDR1 is KGHSH, CDR2 LQKENI. After removal of 6 bases from V and 0 bases from J, the junction contained 7 bases not matched to a gene. There are 17 residues in the CDR3. The CDR3, as DNA: TGTGCCAGCTCTAGGACAGGGACGAGCTCTGGGGCCAACGTCCTGACTTTC. It yields the protein CASSRTGTSSGANVLTF.

The chain has TRBV5-6 and TRBJ1-1; D is uncertain. Germline V lookup: CDR1 SGHDT, CDR2 YYEEEE. The CDR3 length is 17 residues. V lost 4 bases and J 0 bases, leaving 19 bases between the germline ends. Here the CDR3 reads CASSAELKVHMNTEAFF. DNA for the CDR3: TGTGCCAGCAGCGCAGAACTGAAGGTTCATATGAACACTGAAGCTTTCTTT.

Written as DNA, the CDR3 is TGTGCCAGCAGCTTACGGGGCGGGGTAGCGGGAGTCTACAATGAGCAGTTCTTC. This gives the protein CASSLRGGVAGVYNEQFF. V gene TRBV7-9 combines with J gene TRBJ2-1, with 9 bases lining up with TRBD2. Unmatched junction bases numbered 11, after V lost 2 bases and J lost 3 bases. The CDR3 extends over 18 amino acids. Per the germline V gene, CDR1 is SEHNR and CDR2 is FQNEAQ (reference sequence).

V and J are TRBV7-3 and TRBJ1-1; 8 nucleotides match TRBD1. The CDR3 covers 15 residues. The ends lost 0 bases at V and 4 bases at J; junction bases unmatched: 4. Per germline, CDR1 SGHTA and CDR2 FQGTGA. The CDR3 is CASSLTQGAPTEAFF. The CDR3, as DNA: TGTGCCAGCAGCTTAACGCAGGGGGCGCCCACTGAAGCTTTCTTT.

The chain combines TRBV4-2 with TRBJ1-1; the D is unclear. The ends were cut back, 5 bases at V and 1 base at J, with 11 bases in the middle. The CDR3 covers 14 residues. The V gene's germline CDR1 is LGHNA and CDR2 YNFKEQ. The CDR3 loop is CASSADSGNTEAFF. DNA of the CDR3: TGTGCCAGCAGCGCAGACTCAGGGAACACTGAAGCTTTCTTT.

The chain carries TRBV15 and TRBJ1-2; unclear D gene. The CDR3 contains 14 residues. V was trimmed by 0 bases and J by 8 bases, leaving 13 bases between them. The V gene's germline CDR1 is LNHNV and CDR2 YYDKDF (reference sequence). The CDR3 here is CATSRDLRVSGYTF. DNA for the CDR3: TGTGCCACCAGCAGAGATTTAAGAGTAAGCGGCTACACCTTC.

This clone was counted a few times. The chain recombines TRBV7-9 with TRBJ1-3, with 8 bases identical to TRBD1. In germline, CDR1 is SEHNR, CDR2 FQNEAQ (reference sequence). Germline trimming cut 5 bases from V and 4 bases from J; bases unmatched to any gene: 7. The CDR3 sequence is 15 residues long. The CDR3 nucleotides are TGTGCCAGCAGCATGGACAGGGCCGGGGGAAACACCATATATTTT. It translates to CASSMDRAGGNTIYF.

The V gene is TRBV6-8, the J gene TRBJ2-5; D ambiguous. Looked up from germline, CDR1 is MNHGY and CDR2 is SAAAGT. There are 10 residues in the CDR3. Trimming cost V 5 bases and J 10 bases, with 8 bases left between them. The CDR3 protein is CASSPWDQYF. The DNA for the CDR3 is TGTGCCAGCAGTCCCTGGGACCAGTACTTC.

The V gene is TRBV7-9, the J gene TRBJ1-6; the match to TRBD1 covers 10 bases. This CDR3 region has 15 residues. Unmatched junction bases numbered 4, after V lost 4 bases and J lost 7 bases. The germline CDR1 and CDR2 sequences are SEHNR and FQNEAQ (reference sequence). CDR3 residues: CASSSPGQGNSPLHF. CDR3 sequence (DNA): TGTGCCAGCAGCTCGCCGGGACAGGGGAATTCACCCCTCCACTTT.

This chain joins TRBV28 and TRBJ2-1, with TRBD2 matching 14 bases. The germline V gene has CDR1 MDHEN and CDR2 SYDVKM. The CDR3 runs 15 residues. The ends lost 0 bases at V and 12 bases at J; junction bases unmatched: 4. The CDR3 coding sequence is TGTGCCAGCAGTTTATGGGGACTAGCGGGAGTCGGGCAGTTCTTC. Translation: CASSLWGLAGVGQFF.

This chain connects TRBV6-1 to TRBJ2-2; a weak D match, TRBD1 (6 bases). This CDR3 contains 15 residues. Germline V lookup: CDR1 MNHNS, CDR2 SASEGT. Trimming stripped 11 bases from V and 2 bases from J, with 18 bases between. The CDR3 protein is CAGLSRTANTGELFF. In DNA, the CDR3 is TGTGCCGGACTTAGTAGGACAGCCAACACCGGGGAGCTGTTTTTT.

The chain couples TRBV5-6 to TRBJ2-1; tentatively, D is TRBD2 (5 bases). Germline CDR1 is SGHDT and CDR2 is YYEEEE. V gave up 2 bases and J gave up 12 bases, with 15 bases separating them. The CDR3 loop spans 13 amino acids. The CDR3 here is CASSLPPGLWQFF. The DNA of the CDR3 is TGTGCCAGCAGCTTACCTCCGGGGTTGTGGCAGTTCTTC. Filled out from reference TRBV5-6 and TRBJ2-1, the complete variable domain reads DAGVTQSPTHLIKTRGQQVTLRCSPKSGHDTVSWYQQALGQGPQFIFQYYEEEERQRGNFPDRFSGHQFPNYSSELNVNALLLGDSALYLCASSLPPGLWQFFGPGTRLTVL.

The chain uses TRBV15 and TRBJ2-7; D might be TRBD1 (6 bases). The V gene's germline CDR1 is LNHNV and CDR2 YYDKDF (reference sequence). V gave up 0 bases and J gave up 2 bases, with 20 bases separating them. This CDR3 spans 18 amino acids. The CDR3 is CATSRDLGGVGATYEQYF. CDR3 nucleotides: TGTGCCACCAGCAGAGATCTAGGGGGAGTGGGGGCTACCTACGAGCAGTACTTC.

This chain uses TRBV6-5 with TRBJ2-7, with TRBD1 identical over 10 bases. Germline-derived CDR1 and CDR2 are MNHEY and SVGAGI. Trimming cost V 6 bases and J 3 bases; bases outside gene matches: 8. This CDR3 contains 15 residues. The CDR3 reads CASSAPGQGHYEQYF. In DNA form, the CDR3 reads TGTGCCAGCAGCGCCCCGGGACAGGGGCACTACGAGCAGTACTTC.

This clone occurred a few times. V and J are TRBV10-3 and TRBJ1-2; the D is unclear. Germline V gene sequence: CDR1 ENHRY, CDR2 SYGVKD. Trimming shortened V by 7 bases and J by 0 bases, and 9 bases separated the two germline ends. The CDR3 loop spans 13 amino acids. The CDR3 DNA reads as TGTGCCATCATTGTCGTCTCTAACTATGGCTACACCTTC. The encoded protein is CAIIVVSNYGYTF.

This clone turned up a few times. The chain employs TRBV6-4 and TRBJ1-5; 8 bases are shared with TRBD1. This CDR3 is 13 amino acids long. The V gene's germline CDR1 is MRHNA and CDR2 SNTAGT. After removal of 8 bases from V and 5 bases from J, the junction contained 5 bases not matched to a gene. The CDR3 DNA reads as TGTGCCAGCTCCCAGGACAGGGATCAGCCCCAGCATTTT. This translates into CASSQDRDQPQHF.

As to this clone: At one end the junction does not follow the germline gene, possibly because of a read error. V and J are TRBV7-7 and TRBJ2-3; the D gene is possibly TRBD2 (6 bases). CDR1 is SSHAT, CDR2 FNYEAQ, per germline (reference sequence). The CDR3 loop spans 14 amino acids. The CDR3 sequence is CASSPSGTYDTQYF. In nucleotides, the CDR3 is TGTGCTAGCAGCCCCTCAGGGACTTACGATACGCAGTATTTT.

The chain uses TRBV7-2 and TRBJ2-7; possible D gene TRBD1, 5 bases. Germline CDR1 SGHTA, CDR2 FQGNSA. The CDR3 is 13 residues long. Trimming cost V 3 bases and J 2 bases, with 8 bases left between them. CDR3: CASSLTVTYEQYF. In DNA, the CDR3 is TGTGCCAGCAGCTTGACAGTTACCTACGAGCAGTACTTC.

The chain uses TRBV19 and TRBJ2-2; D is unclear. Germline CDR1 and CDR2: LNHDA and SQIVND (reference sequence). V lost 7 bases, J lost 1 base, and 10 bases lay in between. The CDR3 spans 14 residues. The CDR3 DNA is TGTGCCAGTAAAGGACCGGGGAACACCGGGGAGCTGTTTTTT. Its translation: CASKGPGNTGELFF.

The chain uses TRBV18 and TRBJ2-6, with 8 bases identical to TRBD1. The CDR3 is 19 amino acids. V trimming: 5 bases; J trimming: 0 bases; junction bases outside the gene matches: 12. Germline CDR1 reads KGHSH; CDR2 reads LQKENI. For the CDR3, the DNA is TGTGCCAGCTCAGCCTATCGGACAGGGCCGAGCTCTGGGGCCAACGTCCTGACTTTC. This gives the protein CASSAYRTGPSSGANVLTF.

The V gene is TRBV15, the J gene TRBJ2-7; 10 bases agree with TRBD1. This CDR3 contains 17 residues. With V trimmed by 1 base and J by 2 bases, 8 bases remained unmatched. Germline lookup yields CDR1 LNHNV and CDR2 YYDKDF (reference sequence). This CDR3 is CATSRAWDRGIPYEQYF. DNA for the CDR3: TGTGCCACCAGCAGAGCGTGGGACAGGGGCATACCCTACGAGCAGTACTTC.

Remarks on this clone: The sample contains more than one DNA sequence encoding this CDR3. The gene calls are TRBV6-5 and TRBJ1-2; 9 bases match TRBD1. V lost 8 bases and J lost 2; bases outside the gene matches: 9. Germline CDR1 MNHEY, CDR2 SVGAGI. There are 15 residues in the CDR3. CDR3 nucleotides: TGTGCCAGCCGACCTACAGGACAGGGGAACTATGGCTACACCTTC. This gives the protein CASRPTGQGNYGYTF.